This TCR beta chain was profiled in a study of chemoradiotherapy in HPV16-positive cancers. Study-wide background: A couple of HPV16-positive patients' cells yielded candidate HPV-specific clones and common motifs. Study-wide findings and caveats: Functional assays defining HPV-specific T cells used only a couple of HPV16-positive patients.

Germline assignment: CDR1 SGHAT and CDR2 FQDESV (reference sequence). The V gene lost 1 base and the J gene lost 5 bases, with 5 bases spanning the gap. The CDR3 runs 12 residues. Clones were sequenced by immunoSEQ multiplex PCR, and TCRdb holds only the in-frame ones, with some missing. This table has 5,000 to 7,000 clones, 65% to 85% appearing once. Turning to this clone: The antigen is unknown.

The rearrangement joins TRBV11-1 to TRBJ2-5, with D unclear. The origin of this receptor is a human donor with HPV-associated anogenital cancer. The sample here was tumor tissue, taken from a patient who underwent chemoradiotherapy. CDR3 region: CASSLVSETQYF. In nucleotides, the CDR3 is TGTGCCAGCAGCTTAGTATCCGAGACCCAGTACTTC.